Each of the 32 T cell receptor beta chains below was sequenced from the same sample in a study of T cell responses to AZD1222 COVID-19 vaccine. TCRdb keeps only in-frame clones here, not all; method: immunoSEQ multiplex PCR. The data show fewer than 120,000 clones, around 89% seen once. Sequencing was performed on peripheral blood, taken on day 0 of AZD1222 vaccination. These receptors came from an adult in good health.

In DNA, the CDR3 is TGCGCCAGCAGCCATACAGGAACCTATAATTCACCCCTCCACTTT. Translated, it gives CASSHTGTYNSPLHF. The V gene is TRBV4-1, the J gene TRBJ1-6; tentative D call: TRBD1 (5 bases). The V gene lost 3 bases and the J gene lost 2 bases, with 8 bases spanning the gap. The CDR3 runs to 15 residues. Germline lookup yields CDR1 MGHRA and CDR2 YSYEKL.

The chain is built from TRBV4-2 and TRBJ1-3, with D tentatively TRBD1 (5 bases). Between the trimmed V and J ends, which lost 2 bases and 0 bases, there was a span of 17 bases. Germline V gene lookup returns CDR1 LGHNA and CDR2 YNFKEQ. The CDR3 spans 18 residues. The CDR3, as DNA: TGTGCCAGCAGCCAATCCTCCGGGGCTTCTAACTCTGGAAACACCATATATTTT. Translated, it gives CASSQSSGASNSGNTIYF.

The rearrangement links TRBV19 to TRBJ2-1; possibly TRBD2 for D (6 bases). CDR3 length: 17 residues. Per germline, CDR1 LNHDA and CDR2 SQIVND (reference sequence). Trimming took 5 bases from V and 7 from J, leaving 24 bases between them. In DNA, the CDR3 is TGTGCCAGTAGTCCGCCACGGCGGGGCGGACCCGAGAATGAGCAGTTCTTC. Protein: CASSPPRRGGPENEQFF.

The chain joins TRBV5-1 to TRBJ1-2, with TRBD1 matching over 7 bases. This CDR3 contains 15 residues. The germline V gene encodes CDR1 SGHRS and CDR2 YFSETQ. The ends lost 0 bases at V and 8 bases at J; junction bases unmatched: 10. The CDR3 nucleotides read TGCGCCAGCAGCTTGGCCGGCCAGGGGGTGGGCGGCTACACCTTC. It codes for CASSLAGQGVGGYTF.

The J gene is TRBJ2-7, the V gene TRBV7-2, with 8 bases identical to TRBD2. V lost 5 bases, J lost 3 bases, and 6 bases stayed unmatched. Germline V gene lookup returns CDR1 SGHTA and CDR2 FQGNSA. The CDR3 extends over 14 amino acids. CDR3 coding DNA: TGTGCCAGCAGCGCGAGCGGGGGCGGCTACGAGCAGTACTTC. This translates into CASSASGGGYEQYF.

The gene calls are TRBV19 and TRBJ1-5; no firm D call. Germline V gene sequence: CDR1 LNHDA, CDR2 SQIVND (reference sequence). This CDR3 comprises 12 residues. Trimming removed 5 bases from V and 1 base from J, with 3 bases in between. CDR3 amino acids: CASSLSNQPQHF. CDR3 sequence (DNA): TGTGCCAGTAGTCTGAGCAATCAGCCCCAGCATTTT.

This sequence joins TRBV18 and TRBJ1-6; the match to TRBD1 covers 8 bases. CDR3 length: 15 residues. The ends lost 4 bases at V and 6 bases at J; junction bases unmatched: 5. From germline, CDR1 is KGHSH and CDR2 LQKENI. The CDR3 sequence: CASSRPQGVNSPLHF. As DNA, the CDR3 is TGTGCCAGCTCACGGCCACAGGGGGTTAATTCACCCCTCCACTTT. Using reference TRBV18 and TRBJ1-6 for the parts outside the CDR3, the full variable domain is NAGVMQNPRHLVRRRGQEARLRCSPMKGHSHVYWYRQLPEEGLKFMVYLQKENIIDESGMPKERFSAEFPKEGPSILRIQQVVRGDSAAYFCASSRPQGVNSPLHFGNGTRLTVT.

Written as DNA, the CDR3 is TGTGCCAGCAGCCAAGATCTCAGGTTGGGCTACACCTTC. It encodes CASSQDLRLGYTF. V and J are TRBV4-2 and TRBJ1-2, with D uncertain. Trimming pared 0 bases from V and 8 bases from J, leaving 10 bases between. Germline CDR1 is LGHNA and CDR2 is YNFKEQ. CDR3 length: 13 residues.

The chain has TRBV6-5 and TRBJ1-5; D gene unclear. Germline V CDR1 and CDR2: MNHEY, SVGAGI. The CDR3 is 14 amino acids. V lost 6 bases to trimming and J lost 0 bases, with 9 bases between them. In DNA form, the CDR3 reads TGTGCCAGCAGCCGAGTATATAGCAATCAGCCCCAGCATTTT. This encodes CASSRVYSNQPQHF.

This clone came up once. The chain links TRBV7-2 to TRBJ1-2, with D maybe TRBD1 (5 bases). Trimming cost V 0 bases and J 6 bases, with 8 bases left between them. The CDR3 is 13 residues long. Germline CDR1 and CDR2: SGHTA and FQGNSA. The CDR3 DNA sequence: TGTGCCAGCAGCTTAGCCAGGGCGGATGGCTACACCTTC. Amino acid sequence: CASSLARADGYTF.

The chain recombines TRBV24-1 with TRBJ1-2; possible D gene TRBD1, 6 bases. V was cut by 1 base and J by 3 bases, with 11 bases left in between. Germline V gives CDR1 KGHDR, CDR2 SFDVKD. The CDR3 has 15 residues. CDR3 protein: CATSDFGRGDYGYTF. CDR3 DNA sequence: TGTGCCACCAGTGATTTCGGCAGGGGTGACTATGGCTACACCTTC.

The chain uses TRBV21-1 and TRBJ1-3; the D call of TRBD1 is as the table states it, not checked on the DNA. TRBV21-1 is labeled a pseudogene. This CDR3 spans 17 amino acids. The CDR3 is CASSKAPGWSLGNTIYF. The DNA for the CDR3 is TGTGCCAGCAGCAAAGCCCCAGGGTGGAGTCTTGGAAACACCATATATTTT.

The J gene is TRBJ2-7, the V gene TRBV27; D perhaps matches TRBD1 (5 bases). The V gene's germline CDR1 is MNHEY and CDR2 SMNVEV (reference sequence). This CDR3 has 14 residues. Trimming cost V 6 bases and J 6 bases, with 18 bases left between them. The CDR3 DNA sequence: TGTGCCAGCAGCTTCCAGGGTTCGGCAAGCGAGCAGTACTTC. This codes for CASSFQGSASEQYF.

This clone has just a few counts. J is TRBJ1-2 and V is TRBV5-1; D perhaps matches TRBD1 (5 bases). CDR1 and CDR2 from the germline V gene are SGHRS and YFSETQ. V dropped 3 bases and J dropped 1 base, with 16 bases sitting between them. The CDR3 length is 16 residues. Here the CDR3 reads CASSYRASGVNYGYTF. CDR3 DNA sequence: TGCGCCAGCAGCTATCGAGCATCGGGGGTTAACTATGGCTACACCTTC.

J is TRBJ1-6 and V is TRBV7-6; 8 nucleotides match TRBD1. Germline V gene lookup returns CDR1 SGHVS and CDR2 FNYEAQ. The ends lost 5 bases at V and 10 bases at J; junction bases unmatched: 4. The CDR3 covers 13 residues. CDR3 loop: CASSQDRVSPLHF. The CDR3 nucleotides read TGTGCCAGCAGCCAGGACAGGGTCTCACCCCTCCACTTT.

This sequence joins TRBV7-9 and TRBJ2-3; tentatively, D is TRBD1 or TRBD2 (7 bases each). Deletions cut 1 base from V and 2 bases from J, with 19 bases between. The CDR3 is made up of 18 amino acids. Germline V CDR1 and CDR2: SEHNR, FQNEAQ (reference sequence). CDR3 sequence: CASSLVGGDRENTDTQYF. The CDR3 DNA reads TGTGCCAGCAGCTTAGTTGGGGGGGACAGAGAGAACACAGATACGCAGTATTTT.

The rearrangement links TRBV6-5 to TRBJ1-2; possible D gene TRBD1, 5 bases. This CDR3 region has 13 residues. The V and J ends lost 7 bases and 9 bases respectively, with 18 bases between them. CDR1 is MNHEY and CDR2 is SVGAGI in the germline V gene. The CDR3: CASKEGPTLRYTF. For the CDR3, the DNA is TGTGCCAGCAAGGAGGGACCGACCTTGCGCTACACCTTC.

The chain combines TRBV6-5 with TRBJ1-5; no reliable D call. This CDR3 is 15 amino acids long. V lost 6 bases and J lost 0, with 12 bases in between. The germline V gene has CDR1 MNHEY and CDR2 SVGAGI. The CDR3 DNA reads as TGTGCCAGCAGCCGCACACCGAATAGCAATCAGCCCCAGCATTTT. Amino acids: CASSRTPNSNQPQHF.

The CDR3 here is CASSDGNLAYEQYF. In DNA form, the CDR3 reads TGTGCCAGCAGTGATGGTAATCTGGCCTACGAGCAGTACTTC. The gene calls are TRBV2 and TRBJ2-7; D is uncertain. With 3 bases removed from V and 2 bases from J, the gap between germline ends came to 11 bases. The CDR3 sequence is 14 residues long. Germline CDR1 and CDR2: SNHLY and FYNNEI.

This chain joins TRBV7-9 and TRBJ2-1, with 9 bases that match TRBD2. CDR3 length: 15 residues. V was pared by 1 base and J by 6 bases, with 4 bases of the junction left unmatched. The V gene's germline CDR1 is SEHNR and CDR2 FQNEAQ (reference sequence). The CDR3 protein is CASSLVSGGPNEQFF. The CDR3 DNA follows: TGTGCCAGCAGCTTAGTTAGCGGGGGCCCCAATGAGCAGTTCTTC.

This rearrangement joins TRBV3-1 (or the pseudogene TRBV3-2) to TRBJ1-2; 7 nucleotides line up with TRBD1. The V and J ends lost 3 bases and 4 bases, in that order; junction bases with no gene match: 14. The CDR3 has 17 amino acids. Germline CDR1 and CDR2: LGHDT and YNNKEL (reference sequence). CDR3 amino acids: CASSHLPWGTEVYGYTF. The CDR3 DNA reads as TGTGCCAGCAGCCATCTCCCCTGGGGGACAGAAGTCTATGGCTACACCTTC.

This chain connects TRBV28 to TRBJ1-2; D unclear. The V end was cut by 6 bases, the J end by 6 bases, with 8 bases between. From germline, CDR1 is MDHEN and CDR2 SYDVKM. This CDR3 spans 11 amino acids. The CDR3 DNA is TGTGCCAGCAGCGAACGGGATGGCTACACCTTC. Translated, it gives CASSERDGYTF.

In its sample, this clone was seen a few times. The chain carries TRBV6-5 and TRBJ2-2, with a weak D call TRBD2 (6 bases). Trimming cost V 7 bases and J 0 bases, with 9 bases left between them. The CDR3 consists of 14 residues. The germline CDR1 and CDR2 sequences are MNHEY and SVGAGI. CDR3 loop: CASTPSANTGELFF. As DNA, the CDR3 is TGTGCCAGCACCCCTAGCGCGAACACCGGGGAGCTGTTTTTT.

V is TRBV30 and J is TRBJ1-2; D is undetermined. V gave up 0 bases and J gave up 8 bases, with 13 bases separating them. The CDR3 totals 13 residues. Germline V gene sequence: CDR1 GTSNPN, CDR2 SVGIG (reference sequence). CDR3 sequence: CAWSVMEGTGYTF. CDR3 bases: TGTGCCTGGAGTGTAATGGAGGGTACGGGCTACACCTTC.

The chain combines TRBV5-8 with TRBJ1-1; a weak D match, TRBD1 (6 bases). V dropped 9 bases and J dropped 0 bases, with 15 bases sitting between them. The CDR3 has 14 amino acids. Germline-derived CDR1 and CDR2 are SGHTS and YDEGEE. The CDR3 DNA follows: TGTGCCACCCCCTCGGGGGGGCTGAACACTGAAGCTTTCTTT. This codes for CATPSGGLNTEAFF.

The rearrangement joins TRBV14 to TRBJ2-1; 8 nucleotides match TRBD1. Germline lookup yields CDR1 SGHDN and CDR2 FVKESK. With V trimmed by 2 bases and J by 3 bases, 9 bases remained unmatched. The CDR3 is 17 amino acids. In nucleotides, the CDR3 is TGTGCCAGCAGCCAATTCGGGACAGGCTTGCTCTACAATGAGCAGTTCTTC. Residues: CASSQFGTGLLYNEQFF.

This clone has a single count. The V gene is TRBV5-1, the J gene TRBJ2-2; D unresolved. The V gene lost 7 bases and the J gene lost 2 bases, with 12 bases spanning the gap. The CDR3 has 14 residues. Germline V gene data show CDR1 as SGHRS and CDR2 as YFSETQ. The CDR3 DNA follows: TGCGCCAGCGGACCGGGCCACAACACCGGGGAGCTGTTTTTT. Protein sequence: CASGPGHNTGELFF.

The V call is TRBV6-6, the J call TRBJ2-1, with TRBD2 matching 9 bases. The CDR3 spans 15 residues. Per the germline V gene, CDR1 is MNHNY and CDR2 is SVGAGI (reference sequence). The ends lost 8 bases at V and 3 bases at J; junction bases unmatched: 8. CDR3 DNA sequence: TGTGCCAGCTCCCCCGGACTAGCGTACTACAATGAGCAGTTCTTC. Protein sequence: CASSPGLAYYNEQFF.

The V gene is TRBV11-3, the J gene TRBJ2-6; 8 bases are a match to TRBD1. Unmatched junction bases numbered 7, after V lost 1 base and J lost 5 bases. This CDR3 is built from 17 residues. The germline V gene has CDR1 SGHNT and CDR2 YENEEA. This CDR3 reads CASSLGTGSTRANVLTF. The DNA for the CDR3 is TGTGCCAGCAGCTTAGGGACAGGGTCGACTAGGGCCAACGTCCTGACTTTC.

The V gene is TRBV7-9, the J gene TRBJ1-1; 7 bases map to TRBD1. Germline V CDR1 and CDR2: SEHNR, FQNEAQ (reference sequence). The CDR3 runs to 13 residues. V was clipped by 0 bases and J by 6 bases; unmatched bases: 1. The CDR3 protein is CASSLAGQPEAFF. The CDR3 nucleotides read TGTGCCAGCAGCTTAGCGGGACAGCCTGAAGCTTTCTTT.

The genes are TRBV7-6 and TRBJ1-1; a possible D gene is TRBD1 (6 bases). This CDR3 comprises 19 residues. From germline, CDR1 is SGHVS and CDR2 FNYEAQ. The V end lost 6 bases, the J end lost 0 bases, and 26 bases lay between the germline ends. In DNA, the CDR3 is TGTGCCAGCAGTTTGAGACCAGGGGAGGTAAATATGATGAACACTGAAGCTTTCTTT. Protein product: CASSLRPGEVNMMNTEAFF.

The CDR3, as DNA: TGTGCCAGCTCACCGGTCATCCTCAGGGGGACTGAAGCTTTCTTT. It is translated as CASSPVILRGTEAFF. The chain employs TRBV18 and TRBJ1-1, with 7 bases that match TRBD1. The germline V gene has CDR1 KGHSH and CDR2 LQKENI. CDR3 length equals 15 residues. V gave up 3 bases and J gave up 5 bases; unmatched junction bases: 9.